This TCR beta chain comes out of a study of blood T cells in healthy people across ages. As for the study in general: About one barcoded beta molecule per two T cells came from capture by template switching.

The germline V gene encodes CDR1 MGHRA and CDR2 YSYEKL. This CDR3 has 14 residues. V was shortened by 1 base and J by 9 bases, with 12 bases between the two germline ends. The study drew donors from healthy Caucasian individuals in Russia aged about 6 to 90. Each donor gave around 9.6 milliliters of peripheral blood. Combining a sample-barcoded 5' primer with a J-beta primer mix, a second PCR ran for roughly 6 to 12 cycles. Samples each returned at least 3 million CDR3-containing paired-end reads. One entry per CDR3 protein results from TCRdb running MiXCR on the 5' RACE reads. Among about a million distinct CDR3 sequences listed, just over 50% were seen once.

The sequencing sample was made of blood. This chain joins TRBV4-1 and TRBJ2-2; D gene unclear. This TCR was sampled from a woman aged 60-70 years in good health. DNA of the CDR3: TGCGCCAGCAGCCAAGTATCGGGTATCAGGGAGCTGTTTTTT. It yields the protein CASSQVSGIRELFF.